This TCR beta chain stems from a study of cytomegalovirus exposure and HLA in healthy donors. General observations from the study: Rare TCR sequences dominated, though some public TCRs recurred in many donors.

Turning to this clone: Its antigen remains unknown.

PCR involved 60 Vbeta and 13 Jbeta primers. Profiling relied on immunoSEQ multiplex PCR, and the TCRdb table lists in-frame clones only, not all of them. The table includes tens of thousands of clones, roughly 44% detected once. V dropped 5 bases and J dropped 3; count of bases not matched to a gene: 6. CDR1 LNHDA and CDR2 SQIVND come from the germline V gene (reference sequence). CDR3 size: 14 residues. The TCR originated in a woman aged 45-65 years in good health and CMV-seronegative. This chain uses TRBV19 with TRBJ2-5; 7 bases map to TRBD1. Sample: PBMCs. The CDR3 region has the DNA TGTGCCAGTAGTCTCGGTGACAGGGAAGAGACCCAGTACTTC. Its translation is CASSLGDREETQYF. The entire variable domain, with the rest obtained from reference TRBV19 and TRBJ2-5, is as follows: DGGITQSPKYLFRKEGQNVTLSCEQNLNHDAMYWYRQDPGQGLRLIYYSQIVNDFQKGDIAEGYSVSREKKESFPLTVTSAQKNPTAFYLCASSLGDREETQYFGPGTRLLVL.